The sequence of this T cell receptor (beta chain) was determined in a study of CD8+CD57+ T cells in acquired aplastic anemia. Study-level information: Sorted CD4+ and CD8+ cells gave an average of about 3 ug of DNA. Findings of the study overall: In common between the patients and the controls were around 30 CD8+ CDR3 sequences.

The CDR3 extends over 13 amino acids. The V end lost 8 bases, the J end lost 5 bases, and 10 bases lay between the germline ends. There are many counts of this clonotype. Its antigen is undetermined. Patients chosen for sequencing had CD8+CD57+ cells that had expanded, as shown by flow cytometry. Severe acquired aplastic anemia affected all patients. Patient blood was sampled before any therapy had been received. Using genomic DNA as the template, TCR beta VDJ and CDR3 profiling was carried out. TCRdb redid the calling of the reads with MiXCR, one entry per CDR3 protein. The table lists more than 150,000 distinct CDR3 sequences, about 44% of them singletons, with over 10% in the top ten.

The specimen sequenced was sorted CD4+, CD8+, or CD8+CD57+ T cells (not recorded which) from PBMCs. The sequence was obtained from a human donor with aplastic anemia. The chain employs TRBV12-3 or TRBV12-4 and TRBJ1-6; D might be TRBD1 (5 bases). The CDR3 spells CASSGAHNSPLHF. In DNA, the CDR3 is TGTGCCAGCTCCGGGGCCCATAATTCACCCCTCCACTTT.